Following are 23 T cell receptor beta chains from one sample sequenced in a study of CD8 T cells in Susac syndrome. Random hexamers served to reverse transcribe roughly 0.5 to 1 ug RNA. TCRdb reprocessed the immunoSEQ multiplex PCR reads with MiXCR, giving one entry per CDR3 protein. The sample has roughly 150,000 distinct CDR3 sequences; roughly 95% are singletons. What was sequenced was CD4+ T cells from PBMCs. Source of these receptors: a human donor with multiple sclerosis.

The chain is built from TRBV20-1 and TRBJ2-2, with D maybe TRBD2 (6 bases). V lost 7 bases to trimming and J lost 0 bases, with 15 bases between them. The CDR3 runs to 15 residues. Germline V gene lookup returns CDR1 DFQATT and CDR2 SNEGSKA (reference sequence). In DNA, the CDR3 is TGCAGTGTTTCCGTCCCGGGGGCGAACACCGGGGAGCTGTTTTTT. This sequence encodes CSVSVPGANTGELFF.

The chain has TRBV12-3 or TRBV12-4 and TRBJ2-3; TRBD2 agrees at 9 bases. The J segment lost 6 bases and the V segment lost 3 bases, leaving 10 bases of the junction unmatched. The CDR3 spans 16 residues. This chain's CDR3 is CASSLLAGGPPDTQYF. CDR3 DNA: TGTGCCAGCAGTTTGTTGGCGGGAGGGCCTCCCGATACGCAGTATTTT.

The chain is built from TRBV28 and TRBJ1-1; D ambiguous. Trimming took 8 bases from V and 6 from J, leaving 19 bases between them. Germline CDR1 and CDR2: MDHEN and SYDVKM. CDR3 length equals 14 residues. This chain's CDR3 is CASGPGQIVSEAFF. DNA for the CDR3: TGTGCCAGCGGACCGGGCCAAATTGTCTCTGAAGCTTTCTTT.

V is TRBV6-5 and J is TRBJ1-3; perhaps TRBD1 as D (6 bases). V shed 8 bases and J shed 2 bases, with 13 bases lying between them. Germline loops: CDR1 MNHEY, CDR2 SVGAGI. This CDR3 is built from 14 residues. CDR3 protein: CASAPRTAGNTIYF. The CDR3 nucleotides are TGTGCCAGCGCCCCAAGGACAGCTGGAAACACCATATATTTT.

This CDR3 is CASSRAAAAGKNIQYF. CDR3 coding DNA: TGTGCCAGCAGCAGGGCTGCCGCAGCTGGCAAAAACATTCAGTACTTC. V usage is TRBV27 and J usage is TRBJ2-4; possible D gene TRBD1, 5 bases. In germline, CDR1 is MNHEY, CDR2 SMNVEV (reference sequence). The CDR3 runs 16 residues. V dropped 6 bases and J dropped 3 bases, with 18 bases sitting between them.

This sequence joins TRBV30 and TRBJ2-6, with D perhaps given as TRBD1 or TRBD2 (5 bases each). The CDR3 is 13 residues long. V gave up 5 bases and J gave up 0 bases, with 5 bases separating them. Germline loops: CDR1 GTSNPN, CDR2 SVGIG (reference sequence). The CDR3: CAWGTSGANVLTF. The CDR3 region has the DNA TGTGCCTGGGGGACCTCTGGGGCCAACGTCCTGACTTTC.

This clonotype was recorded only once. One end of the junction varies from germline; a read error may be responsible. The rearrangement joins TRBV4-1 to TRBJ1-1; D gene uncertain. Per germline, CDR1 MGHRA and CDR2 YSYEKL. The CDR3 length is 15 residues. CDR3 sequence (DNA): TGCGCCAGCAGCCAGATCGGCGACTCCACTTTTCGGGCTTTTTTT. Translated, it gives CASSQIGDSTFRAFF.

The sample holds a few counts of this clonotype. The genes are TRBV28 and TRBJ1-4; unclear D gene. CDR1 is MDHEN and CDR2 is SYDVKM in the germline V gene. CDR3 length: 11 amino acids. The V end was cut by 6 bases, the J end by 5 bases, with 4 bases between. The CDR3 spells CASRLNEKLFF. In nucleotides, the CDR3 is TGTGCCAGCAGGCTGAATGAAAAACTGTTTTTT.

The V call is TRBV5-4, the J call TRBJ1-1; perhaps TRBD1 as D (6 bases). This CDR3 has 14 residues. Trimming stripped 5 bases from V and 3 bases from J, with 14 bases between. The germline V gene encodes CDR1 SGHNT and CDR2 YYREEE (reference sequence). DNA for the CDR3: TGTGCCAGCAGAAGAGACAGGACCGACACTGAAGCTTTCTTT. Translated, it gives CASRRDRTDTEAFF. The variable domain in full, with the rest retrieved from reference TRBV5-4 and TRBJ1-1, is ETGVTQSPTHLIKTRGQQVTLRCSSQSGHNTVSWYQQALGQGPQFIFQYYREEENGRGNFPPRFSGLQFPNYSSELNVNALELDDSALYLCASRRDRTDTEAFFGQGTRLTVV.

The rearrangement joins TRBV12-3 or TRBV12-4 to TRBJ1-1; the D is unclear. Trimming stripped 6 bases from V and 0 bases from J, with 11 bases between. This CDR3 region has 14 residues. This CDR3 is CASSSGAMNTEAFF. The CDR3 DNA reads as TGTGCCAGCAGCTCGGGAGCCATGAACACTGAAGCTTTCTTT.

CDR3 protein: CASSQGTSGEQFF. The CDR3 DNA is TGTGCCAGCAGCCAAGGCACGAGTGGTGAGCAGTTCTTC. The chain has TRBV3-1 and TRBJ2-1; no reliable D call. CDR1 is LGHDT, CDR2 YNNKEL, per germline (reference sequence). The V and J ends lost 1 base and 9 bases respectively, with 10 bases between them. This CDR3 is built from 13 residues.

In this sample, this clonotype turned up once. The chain is built from TRBV20-1 and TRBJ2-7; possible D gene TRBD2, 6 bases. This CDR3 comprises 14 residues. Germline CDR1 and CDR2: DFQATT and SNEGSKA (reference sequence). Trimming cost V 3 bases and J 1 base, with 13 bases left between them. In DNA form, the CDR3 reads TGCAGTGCTAGCCCGGGAGCCGGGTCCTACGAGCAGTACTTC. Protein product: CSASPGAGSYEQYF.

This chain links TRBV29-1 with TRBJ1-5; D gene ambiguous. The length of the CDR3 is 13 residues. The germline V gene encodes CDR1 SQVTM and CDR2 ANQGSEA. V was clipped by 0 bases and J by 1 base, with 4 bases between them. The CDR3 nucleotides are TGCAGCGTTGAAGATAACAGCAATCAGCCCCAGCATTTT. Translating gives CSVEDNSNQPQHF.

The V and J genes are TRBV5-4 and TRBJ2-7, with 9 positions matching TRBD1. Unmatched junction bases numbered 13, after V lost 4 bases and J lost 5 bases. Per the germline V gene, CDR1 is SGHNT and CDR2 is YYREEE (reference sequence). The CDR3 runs 16 residues. The CDR3 bases are TGTGCCAGCAGCGGAATAGGTGGGACAGGGTACCACGAGCAGTACTTC. Its translation: CASSGIGGTGYHEQYF.

V gene TRBV6-5 combines with J gene TRBJ2-1; no firm D call. Trimming left V 2 bases short and J 3 bases short, with 8 bases between. The germline gives CDR1 MNHEY, CDR2 SVGAGI. CDR3 length equals 14 residues. CDR3 coding DNA: TGTGCCAGCAGTTACGGTCGGCTCTACAATGAGCAGTTCTTC. Its protein product is CASSYGRLYNEQFF.

The genes are TRBV11-2 and TRBJ1-1; D is undetermined. Germline V CDR1 and CDR2: SGHAT, FQNNGV. V shed 3 bases and J shed 3 bases, with 17 bases lying between them. There are 16 residues in the CDR3. CDR3 protein: CASSFLQASLYTEAFF. In DNA, the CDR3 is TGTGCCAGCAGCTTCCTCCAGGCCTCCTTGTACACTGAAGCTTTCTTT.

The chain joins TRBV30 to TRBJ2-3; D is ambiguous. Germline CDR1 and CDR2: GTSNPN and SVGIG (reference sequence). The CDR3 contains 11 residues. Trimming removed 2 bases at V and 0 bases at J, with 0 bases between. The DNA of the CDR3 is TGTGCCTGGAGTAGCACAGATACGCAGTATTTT. It is translated as CAWSSTDTQYF.

The V and J genes are TRBV3-1 and TRBJ1-1, with a weak D call TRBD1 (5 bases). Trimming took off 1 base at V and 10 bases at J, with 10 bases between the two ends. The CDR3 has 12 residues. Germline V gene lookup returns CDR1 LGHDT and CDR2 YNNKEL (reference sequence). Written as DNA, the CDR3 is TGTGCCAGCAGCCAAGTAATGGGGGGAGCTTTCTTT. Translation gives CASSQVMGGAFF.

The rearrangement links TRBV27 to TRBJ2-6; D not resolved. CDR1 is MNHEY, CDR2 SMNVEV, per germline (reference sequence). Trimming pared 2 bases from V and 0 bases from J, leaving 5 bases between. This CDR3 is 15 amino acids long. Here the CDR3 reads CASSLLSSGANVLTF. The CDR3, as DNA: TGTGCCAGCAGTTTACTCTCCTCTGGGGCCAACGTCCTGACTTTC.

The chain uses TRBV19 and TRBJ1-5, with D possibly matching TRBD1 (6 bases). This CDR3 has 18 amino acids. V was trimmed by 7 bases and J by 0 bases, leaving 22 bases between them. In germline, CDR1 is LNHDA, CDR2 SQIVND (reference sequence). In DNA, the CDR3 is TGTGCCAGTAATCCGTCGGACAGCCGTTCGTATAGCAATCAGCCCCAGCATTTT. Its translation: CASNPSDSRSYSNQPQHF.

A single count supports this clonotype. The genes are TRBV3-1 and TRBJ1-1; weak D call: TRBD1 (5 bases). The CDR3 runs 19 residues. Germline V gene sequence: CDR1 LGHDT, CDR2 YNNKEL (reference sequence). V was shortened by 5 bases and J by 1 base, with 26 bases between the two germline ends. CDR3 amino acids: CASSLLGTLQGYENTEAFF. The CDR3 nucleotides are TGTGCCAGCAGCTTGCTCGGGACGCTTCAAGGGTACGAGAACACTGAAGCTTTCTTT.

The gene calls are TRBV4-3 and TRBJ1-1, with D hard to call. This CDR3 region has 14 residues. Trimming shortened V by 0 bases and J by 3 bases, and 8 bases separated the two germline ends. Per the germline V gene, CDR1 is LGHNA and CDR2 is YSLEER. CDR3 amino acids: CASSQDQVYTEAFF. In DNA form, the CDR3 reads TGCGCCAGCAGCCAAGACCAGGTTTACACTGAAGCTTTCTTT.

The V and J genes are TRBV4-1 and TRBJ2-5, with no clear D. The V end lost 0 bases, the J end lost 5 bases, and 13 bases lay between the germline ends. CDR3 length: 15 amino acids. Germline V gene data show CDR1 as MGHRA and CDR2 as YSYEKL. This chain's CDR3 is CASSQELIAVETQYF. Here the CDR3 DNA reads TGCGCCAGCAGCCAAGAGTTAATAGCTGTCGAGACCCAGTACTTC.